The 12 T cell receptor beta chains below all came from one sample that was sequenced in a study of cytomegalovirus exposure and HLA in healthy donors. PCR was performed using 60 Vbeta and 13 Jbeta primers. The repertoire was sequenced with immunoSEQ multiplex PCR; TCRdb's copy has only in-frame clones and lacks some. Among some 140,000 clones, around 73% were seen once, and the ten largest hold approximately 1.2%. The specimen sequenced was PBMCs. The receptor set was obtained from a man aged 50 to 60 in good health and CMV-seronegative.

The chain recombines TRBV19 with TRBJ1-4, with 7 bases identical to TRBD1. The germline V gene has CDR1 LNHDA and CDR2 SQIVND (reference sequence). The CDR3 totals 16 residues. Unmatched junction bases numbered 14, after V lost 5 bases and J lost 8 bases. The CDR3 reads CASSLGQTFVGEKLFF. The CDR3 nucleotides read TGTGCCAGTAGTTTGGGACAGACCTTCGTGGGCGAAAAACTGTTTTTT.

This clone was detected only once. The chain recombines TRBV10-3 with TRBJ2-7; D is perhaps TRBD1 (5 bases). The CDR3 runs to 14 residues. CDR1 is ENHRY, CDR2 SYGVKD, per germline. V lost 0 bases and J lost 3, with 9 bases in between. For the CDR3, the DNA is TGTGCCATCAGTGAGTCATCAGACAGCTACGAGCAGTACTTC. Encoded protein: CAISESSDSYEQYF.

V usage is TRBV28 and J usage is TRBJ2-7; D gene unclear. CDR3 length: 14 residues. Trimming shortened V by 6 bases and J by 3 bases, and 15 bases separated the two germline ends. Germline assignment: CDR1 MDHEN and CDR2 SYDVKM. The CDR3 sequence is CASSKVVPVYEQYF. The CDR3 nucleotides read TGTGCCAGCAGCAAAGTAGTTCCGGTCTACGAGCAGTACTTC.

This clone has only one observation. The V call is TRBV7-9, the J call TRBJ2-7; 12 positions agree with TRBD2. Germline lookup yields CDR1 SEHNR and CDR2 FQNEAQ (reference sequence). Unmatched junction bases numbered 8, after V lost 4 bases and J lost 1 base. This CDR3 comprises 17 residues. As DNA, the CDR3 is TGTGCCAGCAGCTCCACCGTGACTAGCGGGAGTTCCTACGAGCAGTACTTC. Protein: CASSSTVTSGSSYEQYF.

CDR3 nucleotide sequence: TGTGCCAGCAGTTTATTACGGGACTTGCCAGATACGCAGTATTTT. Translating gives CASSLLRDLPDTQYF. The V gene is TRBV27, the J gene TRBJ2-3; tentative D call: TRBD2 (6 bases). Germline V gene sequence: CDR1 MNHEY, CDR2 SMNVEV (reference sequence). This CDR3 region has 15 residues. V shed 1 base and J shed 4 bases, with 12 bases lying between them.

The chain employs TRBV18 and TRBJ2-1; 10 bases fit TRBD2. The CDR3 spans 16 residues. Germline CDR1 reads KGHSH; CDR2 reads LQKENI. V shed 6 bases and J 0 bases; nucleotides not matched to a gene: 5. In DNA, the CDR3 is TGTGCCAGCTCTTCTAGCGGGGGAAGCTCCTACAATGAGCAGTTCTTC. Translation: CASSSSGGSSYNEQFF.

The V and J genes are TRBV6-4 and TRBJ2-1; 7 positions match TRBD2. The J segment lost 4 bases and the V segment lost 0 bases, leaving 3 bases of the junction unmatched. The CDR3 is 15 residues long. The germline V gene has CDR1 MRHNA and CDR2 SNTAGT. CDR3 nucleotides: TGTGCCAGCAGTGACTCGCCTAGCGGATACAATGAGCAGTTCTTC. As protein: CASSDSPSGYNEQFF.

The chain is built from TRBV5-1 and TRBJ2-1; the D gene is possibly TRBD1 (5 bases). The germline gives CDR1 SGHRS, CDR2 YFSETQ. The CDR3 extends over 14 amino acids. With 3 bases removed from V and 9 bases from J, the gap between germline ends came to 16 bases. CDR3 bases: TGCGCCAGCAGCTCCAGGGATATGGCGAGTGAGCAGTTCTTC. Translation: CASSSRDMASEQFF.

The CDR3 coding sequence is TGCAGTGCTATCAGGGAAGAGACCCAGTACTTC. As protein: CSAIREETQYF. The rearrangement links TRBV20-1 to TRBJ2-5, with a tentative D call TRBD1 (5 bases). V dropped 4 bases and J dropped 3 bases, with 6 bases sitting between them. The CDR3 has 11 amino acids. Germline-derived CDR1 and CDR2 are DFQATT and SNEGSKA (reference sequence).

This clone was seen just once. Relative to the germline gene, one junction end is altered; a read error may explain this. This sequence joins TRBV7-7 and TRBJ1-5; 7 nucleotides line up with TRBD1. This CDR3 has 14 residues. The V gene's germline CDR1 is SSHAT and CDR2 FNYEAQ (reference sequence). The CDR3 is CASSLLTGAQPQHF. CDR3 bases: TGTGCTAGCAGCTTACTCACAGGGGCTCAGCCCCAGCATTTT. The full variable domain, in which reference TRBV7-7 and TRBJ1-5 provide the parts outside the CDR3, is GAGVSQSPRYKVTKRGQDVTLRCDPISSHATLYWYQQALGQGPEFLTYFNYEAQPDKSGLPSDRFSAERPEGSISTLTIQRTEQRDSAMYRCASSLLTGAQPQHFGDGTRLSIL.

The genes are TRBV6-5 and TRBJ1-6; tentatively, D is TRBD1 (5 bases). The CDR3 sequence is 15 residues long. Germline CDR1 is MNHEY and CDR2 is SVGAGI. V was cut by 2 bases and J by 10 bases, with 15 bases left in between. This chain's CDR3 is CASSYDPPGGSPLHF. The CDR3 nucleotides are TGTGCCAGCAGTTACGACCCTCCGGGGGGATCACCCCTCCACTTT.

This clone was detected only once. The chain's CDR3 is CASSYTGGPYEQYF. As DNA, the CDR3 is TGTGCCAGCAGTTACACGGGGGGCCCTTACGAGCAGTACTTC. This chain connects TRBV6-5 to TRBJ2-7; D is perhaps TRBD2 (7 bases). Trimming took 2 bases from V and 4 from J, leaving 12 bases between them. CDR1 and CDR2 from the germline V gene are MNHEY and SVGAGI. The length of the CDR3 is 14 residues.